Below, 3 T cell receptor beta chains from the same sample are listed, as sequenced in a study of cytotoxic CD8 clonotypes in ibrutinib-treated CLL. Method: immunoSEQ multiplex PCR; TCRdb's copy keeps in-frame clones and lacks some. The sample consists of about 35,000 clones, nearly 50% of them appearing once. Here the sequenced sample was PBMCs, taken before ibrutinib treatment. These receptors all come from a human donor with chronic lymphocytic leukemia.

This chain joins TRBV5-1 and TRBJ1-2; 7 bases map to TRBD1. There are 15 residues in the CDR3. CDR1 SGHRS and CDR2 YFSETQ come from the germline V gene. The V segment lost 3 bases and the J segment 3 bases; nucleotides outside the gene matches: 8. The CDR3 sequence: CASSSNVGTDYGYTF. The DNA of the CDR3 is TGCGCCAGCAGCTCCAACGTCGGGACAGACTATGGCTACACCTTC.

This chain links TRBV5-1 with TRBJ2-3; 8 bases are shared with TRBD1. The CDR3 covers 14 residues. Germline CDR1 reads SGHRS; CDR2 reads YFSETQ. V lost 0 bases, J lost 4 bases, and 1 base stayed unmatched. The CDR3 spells CASSLGQGSDTQYF. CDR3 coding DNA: TGCGCCAGCAGCTTGGGACAGGGGTCAGATACGCAGTATTTT.

The DNA of the CDR3 is TGTGCCAGCTCCCCCTATGCGACATCGACCTCTGGAAACACCATATATTTT. Encoded protein: CASSPYATSTSGNTIYF. This rearrangement joins TRBV18 to TRBJ1-3; D gene unclear. Trimming left V 6 bases short and J 0 bases short, with 18 bases between. The CDR3 contains 17 residues. Germline V gene data show CDR1 as KGHSH and CDR2 as LQKENI.